This TCR beta chain was retrieved from a study of T cells in localized non-small cell lung cancer. Germline CDR1 reads MNHNS; CDR2 reads SASEGT. Trimming took 0 bases from V and 7 from J, leaving 13 bases between them. The CDR3 consists of 15 residues. Comments on this clone: Antigen unknown.

Produced via immunoSEQ multiplex PCR; TCRdb's table is partial and in-frame only. The sample consists of around 78,000 clones, approximately 90% of them appearing once. Study-wide results and caveats: Clonality of T cells reached its maximum in uninvolved adjacent lung, surpassing tumor. Adjacent lung tissue had a median approximately 57 of the top 100 clones found in the tumor. Sequencing involved a lone tumor region, leaving heterogeneity possible.

Sequences were derived from peripheral blood, sampled before any cancer treatment. The rearrangement joins TRBV6-1 to TRBJ1-5; weak D call: TRBD1 (5 bases). The clonotype comes from a woman aged 35-75 years with stage I squamous cell lung carcinoma. The CDR3 sequence is CASSEAGGAEQPQHF. In DNA, the CDR3 is TGTGCCAGCAGTGAAGCGGGGGGAGCAGAACAGCCCCAGCATTTT.